The clone carrying this T cell receptor (beta chain) was seen only a few times. The antigen is not known. Germline trimming cut 3 bases from V and 6 bases from J; bases unmatched to any gene: 3. The CDR3 spans 13 residues. Germline assignment: CDR1 SGHRS and CDR2 YFSETQ. This specimen comes from a study of identical twins. Notes on the study in general: Out-of-frame TCR alpha sharing in monozygotic twins exceeded recombination model predictions. Carriage of fewer insertions was seen in abundant cord blood beta clonotypes, whereas memory repertoires showed none.

Each CDR3 protein is one row after TCRdb ran MiXCR on the 5' RACE reads. The table has hundreds of thousands of distinct CDR3 sequences, around 20% seen once. This sample was also put to use in a study of T cells expressing NK-cell markers. That report notes: Questions lingered over whether expanded NKG2C+ T cell clones were HCMV-specific.

Specimen: PBMCs. The sequence was obtained from a woman aged 18-29 years in good health. The rearrangement joins TRBV5-1 to TRBJ1-2; 9 positions agree with TRBD1. CDR3 nucleotides: TGCGCCAGCAGCTGGACAGGGGATGATGGCTACACCTTC. Its translation: CASSWTGDDGYTF.